This T cell receptor (beta chain) was documented in a study of cytomegalovirus exposure and HLA in healthy donors. Overall study findings and caveats: Earlier analysis yielded a pattern in which most TCR beta V segments were productive about 90% or about 30% of the time. Sequencing depth roughly uniform across donors was assumed in presence/absence analyses. There were a few CMV-associated chains whose specificity for CMV antigens was confirmed in vitro. In a later analysis, TCR beta V- and J-gene trimming was associated with a missense DCLRE1C variant.

PCR was performed using 60 Vbeta and 13 Jbeta primers. Measured with immunoSEQ multiplex PCR; TCRdb has only the in-frame clones, and not every one. The sample lists approximately 100,000 clones; roughly 69% were seen once. Germline-derived CDR1 and CDR2 are LGHNT and FRNRAP. With V trimmed by 5 bases and J by 0 bases, 8 bases remained unmatched. This CDR3 spans 17 amino acids. Turning to this clone: No antigen is known for it.

The sequence came from a man between 50 and 59 years old in good health and CMV-seropositive. Sequencing was done on a sample of PBMCs. This rearrangement joins TRBV12-5 to TRBJ1-2, with 11 positions matching TRBD1. The CDR3 loop reads CASGPGTGGRANYGYTF. The DNA of the CDR3 is TGTGCTAGTGGTCCCGGGACAGGGGGTAGGGCTAACTATGGCTACACCTTC.